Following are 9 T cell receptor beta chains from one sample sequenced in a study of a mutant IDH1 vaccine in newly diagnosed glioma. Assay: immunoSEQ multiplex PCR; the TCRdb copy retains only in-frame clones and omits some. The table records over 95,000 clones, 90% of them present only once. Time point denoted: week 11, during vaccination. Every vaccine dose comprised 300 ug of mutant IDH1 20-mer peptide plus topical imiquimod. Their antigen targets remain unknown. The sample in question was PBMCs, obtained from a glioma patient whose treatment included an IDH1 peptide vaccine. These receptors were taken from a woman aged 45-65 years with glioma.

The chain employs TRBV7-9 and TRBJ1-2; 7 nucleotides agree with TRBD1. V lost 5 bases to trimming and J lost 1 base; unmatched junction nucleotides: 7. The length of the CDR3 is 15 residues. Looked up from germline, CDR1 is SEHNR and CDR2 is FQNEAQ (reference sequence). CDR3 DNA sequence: TGTGCCAGCAGCGTGACAGGGCTTGTTAACTATGGCTACACCTTC. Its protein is CASSVTGLVNYGYTF.

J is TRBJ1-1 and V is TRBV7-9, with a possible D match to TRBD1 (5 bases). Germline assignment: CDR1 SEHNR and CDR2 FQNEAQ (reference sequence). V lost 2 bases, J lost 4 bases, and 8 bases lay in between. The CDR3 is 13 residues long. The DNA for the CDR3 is TGTGCCAGCAGCTTACAGGGAGGCACTGAAGCTTTCTTT. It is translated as CASSLQGGTEAFF.

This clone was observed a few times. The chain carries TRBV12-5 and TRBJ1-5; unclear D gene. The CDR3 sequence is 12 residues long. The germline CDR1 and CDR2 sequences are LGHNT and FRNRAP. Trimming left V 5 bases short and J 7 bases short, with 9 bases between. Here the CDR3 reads CASGHGWQPQHF. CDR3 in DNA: TGTGCTAGTGGTCACGGGTGGCAGCCCCAGCATTTT.

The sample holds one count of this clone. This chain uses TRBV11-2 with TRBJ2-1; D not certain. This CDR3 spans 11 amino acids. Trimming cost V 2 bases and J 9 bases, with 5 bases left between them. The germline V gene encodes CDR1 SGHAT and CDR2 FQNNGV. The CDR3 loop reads CASSLRSEQFF. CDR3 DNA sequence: TGTGCCAGCAGCTTAAGGTCTGAGCAGTTCTTC.

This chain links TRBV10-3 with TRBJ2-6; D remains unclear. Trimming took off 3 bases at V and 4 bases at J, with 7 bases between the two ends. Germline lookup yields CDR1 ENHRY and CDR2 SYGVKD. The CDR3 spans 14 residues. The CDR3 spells CAISDLYGANVLTF. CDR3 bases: TGTGCCATCAGTGATCTTTACGGGGCCAACGTCCTGACTTTC.

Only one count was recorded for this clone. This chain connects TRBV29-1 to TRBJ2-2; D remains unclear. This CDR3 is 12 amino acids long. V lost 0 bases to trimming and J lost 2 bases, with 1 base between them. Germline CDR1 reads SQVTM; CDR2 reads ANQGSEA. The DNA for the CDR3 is TGCAGCGTTGAAGACAACACCGGGGAGCTGTTTTTT. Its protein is CSVEDNTGELFF.

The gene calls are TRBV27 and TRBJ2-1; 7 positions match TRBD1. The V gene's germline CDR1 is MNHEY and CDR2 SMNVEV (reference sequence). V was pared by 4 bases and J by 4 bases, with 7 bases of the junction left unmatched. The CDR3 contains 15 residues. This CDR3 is CASSSSGTAYNEQFF. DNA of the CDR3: TGTGCCAGCAGTTCCTCCGGGACAGCTTACAATGAGCAGTTCTTC.

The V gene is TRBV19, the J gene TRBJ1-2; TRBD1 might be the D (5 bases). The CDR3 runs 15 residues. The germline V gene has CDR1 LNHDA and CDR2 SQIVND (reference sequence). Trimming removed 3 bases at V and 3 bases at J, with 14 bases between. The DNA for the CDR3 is TGTGCCAGTAGTATTCCAGGGAGCCCGTACTATGGCTACACCTTC. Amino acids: CASSIPGSPYYGYTF.

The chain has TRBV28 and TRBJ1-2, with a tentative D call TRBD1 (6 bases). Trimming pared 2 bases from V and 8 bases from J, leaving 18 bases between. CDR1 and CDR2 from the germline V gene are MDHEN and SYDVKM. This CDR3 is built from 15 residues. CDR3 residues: CASSLRTGLTIGYTF. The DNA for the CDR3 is TGTGCCAGCAGTTTACGTACAGGGCTGACGATAGGCTACACCTTC.